This passage covers 3 T cell receptor beta chains from one sample sequenced in a study of OX40 agonist ivuxolimab in advanced cancers. The library was built by means of the immunoSEQ multiplex PCR assay. TCRdb took over this immuneACCESS table, retaining in-frame rearrangements with V and J assigned. Such tables are incomplete; in checked studies, under half of the missing clones stem from an unresolved V gene, and the remainder is unexplained. The sample data list about 65,000 clones, and roughly 91% of these were observed just once. The top ten constitute approximately 0.4% of the sample. Sequencing used CD4+ or CD8+ T cells sorted from blood, obtained in a trial of the OX40 agonist ivuxolimab. These TCRs come from an adult with an advanced solid tumor such as melanoma, head and neck, liver or kidney cancer.

V is TRBV7-9 and J is TRBJ2-1, with 10 positions matching TRBD2. Germline CDR1 and CDR2: SEHNR and FQNEAQ (reference sequence). J lost 5 bases, V lost 2 bases, and 6 bases had no gene match. CDR3 length: 16 residues. In DNA form, the CDR3 reads TGTGCCAGCAGCTTAAGCGGGGGGGCCCGGCACAATGAGCAGTTCTTC. It is translated as CASSLSGGARHNEQFF.

The CDR3 nucleotides read TGTGCCAGCAGTGAAGCGTTTAATCAGCCCCAGCATTTT. Translating gives CASSEAFNQPQHF. The J gene is TRBJ1-5, the V gene TRBV6-1; D is unresolved. With 0 bases removed from V and 4 bases from J, the gap between germline ends came to 4 bases. Germline lookup yields CDR1 MNHNS and CDR2 SASEGT. This CDR3 has 13 residues.

This clone was detected only a few times. The J gene is TRBJ1-5, the V gene TRBV19; D is unclear. The CDR3 sequence is 17 residues long. Per germline, CDR1 LNHDA and CDR2 SQIVND (reference sequence). V was shortened by 0 bases and J by 5 bases, with 17 bases between the two germline ends. As DNA, the CDR3 is TGTGCCAGTAGTATAGATGTGAGGGAAGGGCGGTATCAGCCCCAGCATTTT. This translates into CASSIDVREGRYQPQHF.